A selection of T cell receptor beta chains follows, all from one sample in a study of cytomegalovirus exposure and HLA in healthy donors. The repertoire was sequenced with immunoSEQ multiplex PCR; TCRdb's copy has only in-frame clones and lacks some. Of 110,000 to 150,000 clones listed, approximately 77% are singletons. Sequenced: PBMCs. The receptors here all came from a woman in her forties or fifties in good health and CMV-seronegative. The CDR3 runs from the conserved cysteine through the conserved F or W. The D gene is left open where the match is weak. The size of a clone is reported for some rows only, either as once, few or many, or as a class for expanded clones.

clone_size | j_call | d_call | v_call | cdr3_aa
NA | TRBJ2-1 | TRBD2 | TRBV2 | CARSPGRGGSYNEQFF
NA | TRBJ1-2 | NA | TRBV28 | CASSLTGSWGYTF
NA | TRBJ1-1 | NA | TRBV29-1 | CSVEGGMNTEAFF
NA | TRBJ2-1 | NA | TRBV9 | CASSVGDPYNEQFF
NA | TRBJ1-2 | NA | TRBV29-1 | CSVGGGSNYGYTF
NA | TRBJ2-5 | TRBD2 | TRBV5-6 | CASSAPGTTLAQYF
NA | TRBJ1-1 | NA | TRBV27 | CASSLELNTEAFF
NA | TRBJ1-2 | TRBD1 | TRBV27 | CASSFRTGAYGYTF
NA | TRBJ1-1 | TRBD1 | TRBV30 | CAWVRDRGDTEAFF
few | TRBJ1-2 | NA | TRBV5-4 | CASSLSRVGGYTF
NA | TRBJ2-1 | NA | TRBV7-6 | CASSLALLGGAQNEQFF
NA | TRBJ1-5 | NA | TRBV7-8 | CASSTQGWGNQPQHF
NA | TRBJ2-7 | TRBD1 | TRBV7-9 | CSSSSGQVTSYEQYF
few | TRBJ2-3 | TRBD2 | TRBV2 | CASDLAGGADTQYF
NA | TRBJ1-6 | NA | TRBV7-5 | CARSWSPRDRGYRTVNSPLHF
NA | TRBJ1-2 | TRBD1 | TRBV7-2 | CASSPRDRGNYGYTF